Listed below are T cell receptor beta chains from one sample, sequenced in a study of human T cells and chemical hapten exposure. TCRdb analysed the RACE reads with MiXCR anew, one entry per CDR3 protein. The sample has roughly 97,000 distinct CDR3 sequences; roughly 27% are singletons. The material sequenced was whole blood, taken in connection with sensitization to the hapten diphenylcyclopropenone (DPC). Receptor source: a man aged 40-55 years with alopecia areata. Some clones in this sample may be carry-over from other donors' samples. Each CDR3 is given with its conserved first and last residue. Fields, in order: V gene, D gene, clone size, J gene, CDR3 DNA, CDR3 protein. The D gene is left open where the match is weak. Clone size appears in some rows only: once, few, many, or a class for an expanded clone.

>TRBV7-2|NA|few|TRBJ2-7
TGTGCCAGCAGCTTAGGAGCAGGGGCCTCGACCTACGAGCAGTACTTC
CASSLGAGASTYEQYF
>TRBV15|NA|NA|TRBJ1-5
TGTGCCACCCATTTCACTTCGACTCCCCAGCATTTT
CATHFTSTPQHF
>TRBV20-1|TRBD2|few|TRBJ2-2
TGCAGTGTCATAGCGGGTCCTAGGGACACCGGGGAGCTGTTTTTT
CSVIAGPRDTGELFF
>TRBV20-1|TRBD1|NA|TRBJ2-7
TGCAGTGCTGACAGGGGTCCCCTCGAGCAGTACTTC
CSADRGPLEQYF
>TRBV7-2|NA|NA|TRBJ2-4
TGTGCCAGCAGCATAGGACACCTCCAAAACATTCAGTACTTC
CASSIGHLQNIQYF
>TRBV11-2|NA|few|TRBJ2-1
TGTGCCAGCACCTTCCAAAACTACTACAATGAGCAGTTCTTC
CASTFQNYYNEQFF
>TRBV28|NA|few|TRBJ2-1
TGTGCCAGCAGTTACGTTCGGGGCGCGGACAATGAGCAGTTCTTC
CASSYVRGADNEQFF
>TRBV20-1|NA|NA|TRBJ2-7
TGCAGTGCTAAGTCGTTAGGGACCGGCGAGCAGTACTTC
CSAKSLGTGEQYF
>TRBV5-1|NA|few|TRBJ2-3
TGCGCCAGCAGCTTGGGAGGTACCGTTGTTGCGACAGATACGCAGTATTTT
CASSLGGTVVATDTQYF
>TRBV12-3/TRBV12-4|NA|NA|TRBJ2-2
TGTGCCAGCAGTTTAGATCCCGGGGAGCTGTTTTTT
CASSLDPGELFF
>TRBV12-3/TRBV12-4|TRBD1|few|TRBJ1-6
TGTGCCAGCAGTTTTGCAGGGGGCGCAGGGTTGAAGTCACCCCTCCACTTT
CASSFAGGAGLKSPLHF
>TRBV4-3|NA|NA|TRBJ2-3
TGCGCCAGCAGCCAGGCCCCCCCTAGCTCCATAATTCCAGATACGCAGTATTTT
CASSQAPPSSIIPDTQYF
>TRBV4-1|TRBD1|few|TRBJ2-7
TGCGCCAGCAGCCTCCGGACAGGGATGAACTACGAGCAGTACTTC
CASSLRTGMNYEQYF
>TRBV20-1|TRBD1|few|TRBJ2-7
TGCAGTGCTAGAGTGCCGACAGGGAGCAACGAGCAGTACTTC
CSARVPTGSNEQYF
>TRBV15|NA|NA|TRBJ1-5
TGTGCCACCAGCAGAGGGCAGGCTCAGCCCCAGCATTTT
CATSRGQAQPQHF
>TRBV2|NA|few|TRBJ2-5
TGTGCCAGCAGTAGCGGTGGGGGACCGGGGACCCAGTACTTC
CASSSGGGPGTQYF
>TRBV27|NA|few|TRBJ2-1
TGTGCCAGCAGTTTAAGGGCCAATTTGGATGAGCAGTTCTTC
CASSLRANLDEQFF
>TRBV12-3/TRBV12-4|NA|NA|TRBJ2-7
TGTGCCAGCAGTCGGGACAACTTCTACGAGCAGTACTTC
CASSRDNFYEQYF
>TRBV6-6|NA|NA|TRBJ1-3
TGTGCCAGCAGTTACGGGCGTCCCAGCTCTGGAAACACCATATATTTT
CASSYGRPSSGNTIYF
>TRBV5-1|NA|NA|TRBJ2-3
TGCGCCAGCAGCTTGAGGGGAGTGGAGCGAGATACGCAGTATTTT
CASSLRGVERDTQYF
>TRBV4-3|NA|few|TRBJ2-7
TGCGCCAGCAGCCAAGATATAGGGACTTTAAGCTCCTACGAGCAGTACTTC
CASSQDIGTLSSYEQYF
>TRBV24-1|TRBD1|few|TRBJ1-2
TGTGCCACCAGTGAAAGGGACAGCAGTTATGGCTACACCTTC
CATSERDSSYGYTF
>TRBV4-3|NA|NA|TRBJ2-7
TGCGCCAGCAGCCAAGATGCCCGAGACTACGAGCAGTACTTC
CASSQDARDYEQYF
>TRBV14|NA|NA|TRBJ2-3
TGTGCCAGCAGCTCCCCTCAGGGGCCCTCCCCGGATACGCAGTATTTT
CASSSPQGPSPDTQYF
>TRBV9|NA|NA|TRBJ2-5
TGTGCCAGCAGCTCCCAGGGGGGTCAAGAGACCCAGTACTTC
CASSSQGGQETQYF